The clone carrying this T cell receptor (beta chain) was seen many times. This sample is drawn from a study of T cells in Graves' hyperthyroidism and ophthalmopathy. V shed 4 bases and J 5 bases; nucleotides not matched to a gene: 7. Germline CDR1 is SQVTM and CDR2 is ANQGSEA. CDR3 length: 14 residues. What was amplified from RNA transcripts were TCR beta CDR3 regions. HTBI primers were employed in a first-round RT-PCR of the TCR CDR3. TCRdb analysed the multiplex PCR reads with MiXCR anew, one entry per CDR3 protein. Among around 610,000 distinct CDR3 sequences listed, roughly 14% were seen once. The TCR was taken from a woman between 40 and 55 years old with Graves' ophthalmopathy. The chain recombines TRBV29-1 with TRBJ2-7; 11 bases map to TRBD1. Sequencing input: blood. CDR3 sequence (DNA): TGCAGCGTTGGCGGACAGGGGGCTTTTGACGAGCAGTACTTC. This translates into CSVGGQGAFDEQYF.